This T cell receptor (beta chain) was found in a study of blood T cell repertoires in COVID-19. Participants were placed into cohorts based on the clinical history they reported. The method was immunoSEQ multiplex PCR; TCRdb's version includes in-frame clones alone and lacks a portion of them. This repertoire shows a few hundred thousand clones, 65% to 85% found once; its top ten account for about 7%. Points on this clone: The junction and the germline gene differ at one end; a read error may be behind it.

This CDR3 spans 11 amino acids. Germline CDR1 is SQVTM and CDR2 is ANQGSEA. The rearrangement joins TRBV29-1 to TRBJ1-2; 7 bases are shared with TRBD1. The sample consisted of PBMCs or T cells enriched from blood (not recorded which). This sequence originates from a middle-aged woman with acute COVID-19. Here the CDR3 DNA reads TGCAGCGTGGAAGGGGGCGATGGCTACACCTTC. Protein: CSVEGGDGYTF.